These 15 T cell receptor beta chains were sequenced from one sample in a study of CD4 T cell repertoires in COVID-19. Here immunoSEQ multiplex PCR was the method, and the copy in TCRdb shows in-frame clones only, minus some. The repertoire consists of tens of thousands of clones, with around 82% occurring once and the leading ten covering roughly 0.5%. The sequencing used CD4+ T cells from peripheral blood, collected after recovery from COVID-19. Receptors were obtained from a human donor who had COVID-19.

V gene TRBV19 combines with J gene TRBJ1-1; 9 bases align to TRBD1. CDR1 and CDR2 (germline): LNHDA, SQIVND (reference sequence). This CDR3 comprises 16 residues. J lost 6 bases, V lost 5 bases, and 13 bases had no gene match. CDR3 amino acids: CASSLRQGEGTPEAFF. The DNA of the CDR3 is TGTGCCAGTAGTCTCCGACAGGGGGAAGGTACACCTGAAGCTTTCTTT.

The V and J genes are TRBV10-3 and TRBJ1-2; tentative D call: TRBD1 (6 bases). Trimming left V 4 bases short and J 1 base short, with 7 bases between. Per germline, CDR1 ENHRY and CDR2 SYGVKD. The CDR3 loop spans 13 amino acids. Here the CDR3 DNA reads TGTGCCATCAGTGCGGGACATAACTATGGCTACACCTTC. Its protein is CAISAGHNYGYTF.

The chain carries TRBV3-1 (or the pseudogene TRBV3-2) and TRBJ2-2; D is perhaps TRBD2 (7 bases). The CDR3 is 16 residues long. Germline V gene data show CDR1 as LGHDT and CDR2 as YNNKEL (reference sequence). V was clipped by 3 bases and J by 6 bases, with 17 bases between them. This CDR3 is CASSHPLRGGAGELFF. CDR3 in DNA: TGTGCCAGCAGCCACCCCCTACGAGGGGGGGCCGGGGAGCTGTTTTTT.

The rearrangement uses TRBV19 and TRBJ1-2; a possible D gene is TRBD1 (5 bases). The CDR3 has 17 amino acids. V dropped 4 bases and J dropped 4 bases, with 22 bases sitting between them. Germline V gene lookup returns CDR1 LNHDA and CDR2 SQIVND (reference sequence). CDR3 DNA: TGTGCCAGTAGTACCGTCTCGGGACCCAGTTTACTCTATGGCTACACCTTC. Translation gives CASSTVSGPSLLYGYTF.

V is TRBV25-1 and J is TRBJ2-1, with D possibly matching TRBD1 (6 bases). The CDR3 is 15 amino acids. Germline V lookup: CDR1 MGHDK, CDR2 SYGVNS. The germline V and J ends were trimmed by 4 bases and 4 bases, with 14 bases remaining between them. The CDR3 reads CASSARDRQYNEQFF. The CDR3 nucleotides read TGTGCCAGCAGTGCCCGCGACAGGCAGTACAATGAGCAGTTCTTC.

This clone was detected once. The gene calls are TRBV2 and TRBJ2-7; 11 bases are a match to TRBD1. In germline, CDR1 is SNHLY, CDR2 FYNNEI. The CDR3 is 14 amino acids. V trimming: 8 bases; J trimming: 2 bases; junction bases outside the gene matches: 5. The chain's CDR3 is CASVAGQGAYEQYF. CDR3 nucleotides: TGTGCCAGCGTTGCGGGACAGGGGGCCTACGAGCAGTACTTC. Based on the CDR3 plus reference TRBV2 and TRBJ2-7, the full variable domain is EPEVTQTPSHQVTQMGQEVILRCVPISNHLYFYWYRQILGQKVEFLVSFYNNEISEKSEIFDDQFSVERPDGSNFTLKIRSTKLEDSAMYFCASVAGQGAYEQYFGPGTRLTVT.

This chain connects TRBV7-9 to TRBJ2-2, with D possibly matching TRBD2 (5 bases). V dropped 8 bases and J dropped 3 bases, with 13 bases sitting between them. The CDR3 covers 14 residues. The germline V gene encodes CDR1 SEHNR and CDR2 FQNEAQ (reference sequence). The CDR3 DNA sequence: TGTGCCAGCGGCCGGAGGATGGACACCGGGGAGCTGTTTTTT. Its protein is CASGRRMDTGELFF.

The rearrangement links TRBV6-5 to TRBJ1-6, with D perhaps matching TRBD1 (6 bases). The CDR3 loop spans 14 amino acids. The ends were cut back, 6 bases at V and 10 bases at J, with 16 bases in the middle. Germline CDR1 and CDR2: MNHEY and SVGAGI. In DNA form, the CDR3 reads TGTGCCAGCAGGACGGGCGGGGGGGGCTCACCCCTCCACTTT. Amino acid sequence: CASRTGGGGSPLHF.

The sample holds a few counts of this clone. This chain joins TRBV3-1 (or the pseudogene TRBV3-2) and TRBJ1-2; 7 bases line up with TRBD1. CDR3 length equals 14 residues. Germline-derived CDR1 and CDR2 are LGHDT and YNNKEL (reference sequence). The V segment lost 1 base and the J segment 5 bases; nucleotides outside the gene matches: 4. As DNA, the CDR3 is TGTGCCAGCAGCCAAGCAGGGGGAGGTTATGGCTACACCTTC. It is translated as CASSQAGGGYGYTF.

This clone was counted between two and nine times. This CDR3 reads CASSQFPAGQGPDTQYF. The CDR3 DNA reads as TGTGCCAGCAGCCAATTCCCCGCGGGACAGGGCCCAGATACGCAGTATTTT. This chain links TRBV3-1 (or the pseudogene TRBV3-2) with TRBJ2-3, with 9 bases matching TRBD1. Trimming cost V 2 bases and J 4 bases; bases outside gene matches: 10. CDR3 length: 17 residues. Germline lookup yields CDR1 LGHDT and CDR2 YNNKEL (reference sequence).

The chain joins TRBV18 to TRBJ2-7, with D hard to call. Germline V lookup: CDR1 KGHSH, CDR2 LQKENI. The CDR3 extends over 14 amino acids. Deletions cut 1 base from V and 2 bases from J, with 9 bases between. The CDR3 here is CASSPQTGTYEQYF. CDR3 in DNA: TGTGCCAGCTCACCACAGACTGGCACCTACGAGCAGTACTTC. Complete variable domain (other parts from reference TRBV18 and TRBJ2-7): NAGVMQNPRHLVRRRGQEARLRCSPMKGHSHVYWYRQLPEEGLKFMVYLQKENIIDESGMPKERFSAEFPKEGPSILRIQQVVRGDSAAYFCASSPQTGTYEQYFGPGTRLTVT.

The chain employs TRBV3-1 (or the pseudogene TRBV3-2) and TRBJ1-6, with unresolved D. CDR1 is LGHDT, CDR2 YNNKEL, per germline (reference sequence). The CDR3 spans 12 residues. Trimming stripped 2 bases from V and 17 bases from J, with 13 bases between. This chain's CDR3 is CASSQRQAGVHF. Here the CDR3 DNA reads TGTGCCAGCAGCCAACGTCAAGCAGGCGTCCACTTT.

This chain uses TRBV18 with TRBJ2-7; D tentatively reads TRBD1 or TRBD2 (5 bases each). V lost 2 bases, J lost 0 bases, and 11 bases lay in between. There are 15 residues in the CDR3. Germline assignment: CDR1 KGHSH and CDR2 LQKENI. The DNA of the CDR3 is TGTGCCAGCTCACCAAGATCTGGGGGCTCCTACGAGCAGTACTTC. Protein sequence: CASSPRSGGSYEQYF.

J is TRBJ1-2 and V is TRBV4-2; the D gene is possibly TRBD1 (6 bases). The germline gives CDR1 LGHNA, CDR2 YNFKEQ. Trimming took off 3 bases at V and 8 bases at J, with 13 bases between the two ends. This CDR3 contains 13 residues. CDR3 nucleotides: TGTGCCAGCAGCCAGTCAGGGGTGGAAGGCTACACCTTC. It translates to CASSQSGVEGYTF.

The chain is built from TRBV10-3 and TRBJ2-3; D possibly corresponds to TRBD1 (5 bases). V lost 8 bases and J 2 bases, leaving 11 bases between the germline ends. CDR1 and CDR2 from the germline V gene are ENHRY and SYGVKD. CDR3 length: 13 residues. In DNA form, the CDR3 reads TGTGCCATCGGGGCCTACCCCACAGATACGCAGTATTTT. Protein: CAIGAYPTDTQYF.